What follows are 17 T cell receptor beta chains derived from one specimen sequenced in a study of immune heterogeneity within non-small cell lung tumors. Samples each supplied approximately 600 ng of bulk tumor genomic DNA as template. Multiple biopsies spaced far apart were taken from each primary tumor during surgery. Patients underwent curative surgery for non-small cell lung cancer (untreated and newly diagnosed). Multiplex PCR with 32 V and 13 J primers amplified TCR beta CDR3. TCRdb passed the multiplex PCR reads through MiXCR, listing each CDR3 protein once. The repertoire has fewer than 25,000 distinct CDR3 sequences, about 30% of them found once; the top ten carry 4.1%. The source material was lung tumor tissue. The source is a man between 40 and 49 years old with non-small cell lung cancer.

This clonotype was counted a single time. This chain links TRBV20-1 with TRBJ1-2; the match to TRBD1 covers 9 bases. The J segment lost 2 bases and the V segment lost 8 bases, leaving 9 bases of the junction unmatched. Germline lookup yields CDR1 DFQATT and CDR2 SNEGSKA (reference sequence). The CDR3 is made up of 14 amino acids. The DNA of the CDR3 is TGCAGTACTGACTCCGGGACAGGGAACTATGGCTACACCTTC. This sequence encodes CSTDSGTGNYGYTF.

The chain is built from TRBV11-3 and TRBJ2-3; D is perhaps TRBD1 (6 bases). This CDR3 comprises 13 residues. V shed 5 bases and J shed 3 bases, with 9 bases lying between them. CDR1 and CDR2 from the germline V gene are SGHNT and YENEEA. CDR3 region: CASSGQGTDTQYF. The CDR3, as DNA: TGTGCCAGCAGCGGGCAGGGGACAGATACGCAGTATTTT.

Only a few counts were recorded for this clonotype. This chain joins TRBV7-9 and TRBJ2-7; the D gene is possibly TRBD2 (5 bases). Germline V gene lookup returns CDR1 SEHNR and CDR2 FQNEAQ (reference sequence). Between the trimmed V and J ends, which lost 5 bases and 5 bases, there was a span of 16 bases. The CDR3 has 14 residues. Here the CDR3 DNA reads TGTGCCAGCAGCCTTGGACGGGGTTCGGACGAGCAGTACTTC. Translation gives CASSLGRGSDEQYF.

In its sample, this clonotype was seen many times. This chain uses TRBV7-2 with TRBJ1-2, with a tentative D call TRBD1 (6 bases). Trimming cost V 3 bases and J 6 bases, with 11 bases left between them. Per germline, CDR1 SGHTA and CDR2 FQGNSA. The CDR3 covers 13 residues. CDR3 sequence: CASSFTGFDGYTF. In DNA, the CDR3 is TGTGCCAGCAGCTTCACAGGGTTTGATGGCTACACCTTC.

This clonotype appeared a few times. V and J are TRBV15 and TRBJ2-5; 7 bases are a match to TRBD1. The CDR3 is made up of 15 amino acids. The germline gives CDR1 LNHNV, CDR2 YYDKDF (reference sequence). The J segment lost 7 bases and the V segment lost 4 bases, leaving 12 bases of the junction unmatched. CDR3 in amino acids: CATSTESRGLGTQYF. The DNA for the CDR3 is TGTGCCACCAGCACAGAATCTAGGGGGCTGGGGACCCAGTACTTC.

This clonotype was picked up a small number of times. Without the conserved terminal phenylalanine or tryptophan, this CDR3 likely stems from a read error. The V gene is TRBV12-3 or TRBV12-4, the J gene TRBJ1-2; unclear D gene. V was trimmed by 6 bases and J by 2 bases, leaving 7 bases between them. This CDR3 comprises 12 residues. This CDR3 reads CASSPGNYGYTL. CDR3 nucleotides: TGTGCCAGCAGCCCCGGGAACTATGGCTACACCTTA.

The table lists this clonotype with a count of one. A much bigger clone sits one base away, suggesting this may be a read error. The J gene is TRBJ2-2, the V gene TRBV6-2 or TRBV6-3; D is perhaps TRBD1 (5 bases). Per the germline V gene, CDR1 is MNHEY and CDR2 is SVGEGT. The CDR3 length is 15 residues. The ends were cut back, 0 bases at V and 6 bases at J, with 11 bases in the middle. CDR3 amino acids: CASSYSSQGSGELFF. The CDR3 coding sequence is TGTGCCAGCAGTTACTCGAGCCAGGGATCCGGGGAGCTGTTTTTT.

V usage is TRBV5-1 and J usage is TRBJ2-3, with D possibly TRBD2 on 5 matching bases. The CDR3 has 14 amino acids. With 0 bases removed from V and 6 bases from J, the gap between germline ends came to 11 bases. From germline, CDR1 is SGHRS and CDR2 YFSETQ. The CDR3 coding sequence is TGCGCCAGCAGCTTGGCCAAGGGAGTGGATACGCAGTATTTT. Residues: CASSLAKGVDTQYF. Together with reference TRBV5-1 and TRBJ2-3, the CDR3 gives the full variable domain: KAGVTQTPRYLIKTRGQQVTLSCSPISGHRSVSWYQQTPGQGLQFLFEYFSETQRNKGNFPGRFSGRQFSNSRSEMNVSTLELGDSALYLCASSLAKGVDTQYFGPGTRLTVL.

The chain employs TRBV15 and TRBJ1-1, with no clear D. The V gene's germline CDR1 is LNHNV and CDR2 YYDKDF (reference sequence). The CDR3 spans 13 residues. V gave up 5 bases and J gave up 4 bases, with 11 bases separating them. CDR3 DNA: TGTGCCACCAGCGGACGCCGCGGCACTGAAGCTTTCTTT. It yields the protein CATSGRRGTEAFF.

This clonotype is categorized as medium-sized (0.01 to 0.1%). The chain carries TRBV24-1 and TRBJ2-7; 10 nucleotides align to TRBD2. J was trimmed by 1 base and V by 4 bases; bases with no gene match: 9. The CDR3 covers 17 residues. Germline loops: CDR1 KGHDR, CDR2 SFDVKD. The CDR3: CATSEGPSGSESYEQYF. The DNA for the CDR3 is TGTGCCACCAGTGAGGGGCCTAGCGGGAGCGAGTCCTACGAGCAGTACTTC.

Worth noting for this clonotype: A much more abundant neighbour one base away suggests this may be a read error. The chain joins TRBV7-8 to TRBJ2-7; D may match TRBD1 or TRBD2 (5 bases each). V was pared by 4 bases and J by 3 bases, with 7 bases between. From germline, CDR1 is SGHVS and CDR2 FQNEAQ. This CDR3 has 12 residues. The chain's CDR3 is CASSWGRYEQYF. DNA of the CDR3: TGTGCCAGCAGCTGGGGACGCTACGAGCAGTACTTC.

In its sample, this clonotype ranks as medium-sized. This sequence joins TRBV30 and TRBJ2-1; D is unclear. This CDR3 contains 13 residues. Trimming removed 0 bases at V and 7 bases at J, with 10 bases between. CDR1 and CDR2 (germline): GTSNPN, SVGIG (reference sequence). CDR3 nucleotides: TGTGCCTGGAGTGTAATAAGGGCTAATGAGCAGTTCTTC. Translating gives CAWSVIRANEQFF. Full variable domain (remainder filled in from reference TRBV30 and TRBJ2-1): SQTIHQWPATLVQPVGSPLSLECTVEGTSNPNLYWYRQAAGRGLQLLFYSVGIGQISSEVPQNLSASRPQDRQFILSSKKLLLSDSGFYLCAWSVIRANEQFFGPGTRLTVL.

The rearrangement links TRBV11-2 to TRBJ2-5; 7 bases fit TRBD2. Trimming took 1 base from V and 4 from J; bases not matched to a gene: 15. Germline values: CDR1 SGHAT, CDR2 FQNNGV. The CDR3 contains 18 residues. Here the CDR3 reads CASSLALMSGGSRETQYF. The CDR3 nucleotides read TGTGCCAGCAGCTTAGCCCTGATGTCGGGCGGGAGTCGAGAGACCCAGTACTTC.

Comments on this clonotype: This clone may be a read error of a much larger clone one base away. This chain joins TRBV10-3 and TRBJ1-3; 8 bases are shared with TRBD1. Germline CDR1 ENHRY, CDR2 SYGVKD. This CDR3 spans 16 amino acids. This chain's CDR3 is CAISEPGQGSGSTIYF. The CDR3 nucleotides read TGTGCCATCAGTGAGCCCGGACAGGGATCTGGAAGCACCATATATTTT.

This chain joins TRBV5-4 and TRBJ2-1; 7 bases line up with TRBD2. The V gene's germline CDR1 is SGHNT and CDR2 YYREEE (reference sequence). The trim removed 5 bases at V and 4 bases at J, leaving 9 bases unmatched. The length of the CDR3 is 15 residues. CDR3: CASSPQPGGYNEQFF. CDR3 bases: TGTGCCAGCAGTCCACAGCCCGGGGGGTACAATGAGCAGTTCTTC.

This clonotype was recorded a few times. V gene TRBV10-2 combines with J gene TRBJ1-2; 8 bases align to TRBD1. Germline V gives CDR1 WSHSY, CDR2 SAAADI. The CDR3 runs to 14 residues. Trimming at V came to 8 bases and at J to 8 bases, leaving 13 bases not matched to a gene. CDR3 DNA sequence: TGCGCCAGCCGGGCGACAGGGGCGTCGTACGGCTACACCTTC. Translation: CASRATGASYGYTF.

The chain employs TRBV9 and TRBJ1-5; TRBD1 is a possible D gene (6 bases). The length of the CDR3 is 16 residues. Germline V gene sequence: CDR1 SGDLS, CDR2 YYNGEE. Trimming left V 0 bases short and J 2 bases short, with 12 bases between. The CDR3 loop reads CASSVGVQGGNQPQHF. The CDR3 nucleotides read TGTGCCAGCAGCGTAGGTGTACAGGGAGGCAATCAGCCCCAGCATTTT.